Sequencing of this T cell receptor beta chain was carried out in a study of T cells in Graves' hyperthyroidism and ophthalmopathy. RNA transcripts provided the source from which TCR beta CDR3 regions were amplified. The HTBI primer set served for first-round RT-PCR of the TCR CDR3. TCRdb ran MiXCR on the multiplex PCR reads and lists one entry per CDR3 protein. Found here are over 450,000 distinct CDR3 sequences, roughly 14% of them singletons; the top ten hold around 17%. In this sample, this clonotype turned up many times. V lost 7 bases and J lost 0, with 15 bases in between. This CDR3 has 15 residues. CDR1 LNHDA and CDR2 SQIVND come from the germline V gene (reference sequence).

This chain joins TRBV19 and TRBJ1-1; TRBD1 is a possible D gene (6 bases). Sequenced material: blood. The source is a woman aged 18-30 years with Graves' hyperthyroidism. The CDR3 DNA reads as TGTGCCAGTAACATAGCGGGACACTTGAACACTGAAGCTTTCTTT. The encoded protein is CASNIAGHLNTEAFF.